The TCR beta chain described here comes from a study of tumor-infiltrating lymphocytes in oesophageal squamous cell carcinoma. This CDR3 region has 19 residues. The germline V gene encodes CDR1 SGHNT and CDR2 YYREEE (reference sequence). Ten or more counts support this clonotype. Mismatch with germline at one junction end may stem from a read error. TCRdb re-called the PCR reads through MiXCR, storing one row per CDR3 protein. The sample records approximately 19,000 distinct CDR3 sequences, over 45% being singletons. The receptor comes from a male donor with esophageal squamous cell carcinoma. Sequenced input: esophageal tumor tissue. J is TRBJ2-6 and V is TRBV5-4, with D possibly TRBD1 on 6 matching bases. CDR3 sequence reads: CASSPGLVTGSSGANVLTF. The CDR3 DNA reads TGCGCCAGCAGCCCCGGATTGGTTACAGGGAGCTCTGGGGCCAACGTCCTGACTTTC. Combining the CDR3 with reference TRBV5-4 and TRBJ2-6 gives the whole variable domain ETGVTQSPTHLIKTRGQQVTLRCSSQSGHNTVSWYQQALGQGPQFIFQYYREEENGRGNFPPRFSGLQFPNYSSELNVNALELDDSALYLCASSPGLVTGSSGANVLTFGAGSRLTVL.